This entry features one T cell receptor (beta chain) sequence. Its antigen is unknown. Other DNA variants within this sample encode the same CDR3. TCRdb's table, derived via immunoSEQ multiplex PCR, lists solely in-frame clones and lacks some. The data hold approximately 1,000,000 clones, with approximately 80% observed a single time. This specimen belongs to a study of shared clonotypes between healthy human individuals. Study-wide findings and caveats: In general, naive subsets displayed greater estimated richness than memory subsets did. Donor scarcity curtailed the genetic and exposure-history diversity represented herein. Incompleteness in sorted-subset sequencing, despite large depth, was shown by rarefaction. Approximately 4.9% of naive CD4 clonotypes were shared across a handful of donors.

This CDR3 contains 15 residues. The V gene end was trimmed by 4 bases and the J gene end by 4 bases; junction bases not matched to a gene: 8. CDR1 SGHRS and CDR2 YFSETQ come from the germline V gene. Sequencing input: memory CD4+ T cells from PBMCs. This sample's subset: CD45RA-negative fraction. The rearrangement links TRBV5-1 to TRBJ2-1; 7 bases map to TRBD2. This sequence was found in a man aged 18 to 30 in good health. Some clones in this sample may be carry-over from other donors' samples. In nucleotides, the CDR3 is TGCGCCAGCAGCCCCTTAGGCGGGAGTTACAATGAGCAGTTCTTC. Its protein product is CASSPLGGSYNEQFF.